This TCR beta chain was sequenced for a study of Ad26.COV2.S vaccination and SARS-CoV-2 variants. About the research overall: Dosing was one shot or two shots 56 days apart. Study results and limitations: Reports say spike-specific CD8+ and CD4+ T cell responses covered substantial breadth after vaccination.

J lost 0 bases, V lost 2 bases, and 5 bases had no gene match. The CDR3 covers 15 residues. Germline CDR1 reads SGDLS; CDR2 reads YYNGEE. Assay used: immunoSEQ multiplex PCR; TCRdb lists only in-frame clones, some missing. The sample consists of 300,000 to 400,000 clones, roughly 91% of them appearing once. Points on this clone: Its antigen is as yet unknown.

Treatment of the sample: 15 to 20 received Ad26.COV2.S at low or high dose, single or two shots; several received placebo; per-sample allocation not given. Day 63 after the first injection of vaccine or placebo was the sampling time. The TCR comes from a person aged 18-65 years who received the Ad26.COV2.S COVID-19 vaccine or a placebo. The gene calls are TRBV9 and TRBJ2-7, with 7 bases aligning to TRBD1. The input for sequencing was peripheral blood, taken in a trial of Ad26.COV2.S vaccine versus placebo. CDR3 nucleotides: TGTGCCAGCAGCGTCGGGACAGCGAGCTCCTACGAGCAGTACTTC. Protein: CASSVGTASSYEQYF.